One and the same sample provided the 20 T cell receptor beta chains below, sequenced in a study of blood T cell repertoires in COVID-19. The method was immunoSEQ multiplex PCR; TCRdb's version includes in-frame clones alone and lacks a portion of them. The sample lists roughly 90,000 clones; over 80% were seen once. The sample was peripheral blood. All receptors derive from a woman aged 80 or over with active or convalescent COVID-19.

This clone was seen a few times. The J gene is TRBJ2-6, the V gene TRBV5-1; D is ambiguous. Trimming left V 4 bases short and J 4 bases short, with 12 bases between. The CDR3 loop spans 15 amino acids. The germline V gene has CDR1 SGHRS and CDR2 YFSETQ. The CDR3 loop reads CASSPQGAGANVLTF. CDR3 sequence (DNA): TGCGCCAGCAGCCCTCAAGGAGCGGGGGCCAACGTCCTGACTTTC.

This chain uses TRBV6-1 with TRBJ1-5; a possible D gene is TRBD1 (6 bases). The CDR3 has 16 residues. V lost 0 bases and J lost 7, with 16 bases in between. CDR1 is MNHNS, CDR2 SASEGT, per germline. In DNA, the CDR3 is TGTGCCAGCAGTGAAGCGGGGGGGCGGGGAGAACAGCCCCAGCATTTT. Amino acid sequence: CASSEAGGRGEQPQHF.

The V call is TRBV9, the J call TRBJ2-6, with 8 bases aligning to TRBD1. V trimming: 4 bases; J trimming: 0 bases; junction bases outside the gene matches: 3. Germline CDR1 and CDR2: SGDLS and YYNGEE. The CDR3 loop spans 16 amino acids. In DNA form, the CDR3 reads TGTGCCAGCAGCTTTACAGGGGGCTCTGGGGCCAACGTCCTGACTTTC. It yields the protein CASSFTGGSGANVLTF. The variable domain in full, with the rest retrieved from reference TRBV9 and TRBJ2-6, is DSGVTQTPKHLITATGQRVTLRCSPRSGDLSVYWYQQSLDQGLQFLIQYYNGEERAKGNILERFSAQQFPDLHSELNLSSLELGDSALYFCASSFTGGSGANVLTFGAGSRLTVL.

The V call is TRBV10-3, the J call TRBJ2-7; D might be TRBD2 (5 bases). Trimming shortened V by 1 base and J by 6 bases, and 19 bases separated the two germline ends. Per the germline V gene, CDR1 is ENHRY and CDR2 is SYGVKD. The CDR3 is 16 amino acids. The CDR3 DNA reads TGTGCCATCAGTGAGTATCCCCCGGACTCTAAAACCGAGCAGTACTTC. Translation gives CAISEYPPDSKTEQYF.

The CDR3 DNA reads TGTGCCAGCAGCTCCCAGGCTTACTACAATGAGCAGTTCTTC. This sequence encodes CASSSQAYYNEQFF. The chain recombines TRBV5-8 with TRBJ2-1; D remains ambiguous. V lost 3 bases to trimming and J lost 3 bases, with 10 bases between them. CDR1 and CDR2 (germline): SGHTS, YDEGEE. The CDR3 sequence is 14 residues long.

The gene calls are TRBV12-3 or TRBV12-4 and TRBJ2-2; no reliable D call. V was clipped by 6 bases and J by 3 bases, with 2 bases between them. There are 11 residues in the CDR3. CDR3 residues: CASSYTGELFF. CDR3 bases: TGTGCCAGCAGCTACACCGGGGAGCTGTTTTTT.

In regard to this clone: One end of the junction is discordant with germline, which a read error may explain. V is TRBV7-7 and J is TRBJ2-3, with D tentatively TRBD1 (6 bases). Germline CDR1 and CDR2: SSHAT and FNYEAQ (reference sequence). The CDR3 contains 13 residues. The CDR3 loop is CASSSQQGDTQCF. DNA of the CDR3: TGTGCCAGCAGCTCACAACAGGGAGATACGCAGTGTTTT.

This clone was counted only a few times. The chain links TRBV6-5 to TRBJ2-7; 13 bases fit TRBD2. Per the germline V gene, CDR1 is MNHEY and CDR2 is SVGAGI. The CDR3 runs 15 residues. V lost 6 bases, J lost 7 bases, and 9 bases stayed unmatched. The CDR3 coding sequence is TGTGCCAGCAGCTCGGGACTAGCGGGGATGCGTGAGCAGTACTTC. It codes for CASSSGLAGMREQYF.

This rearrangement joins TRBV12-3 or TRBV12-4 to TRBJ1-2; unclear D gene. V was trimmed by 4 bases and J by 4 bases, leaving 4 bases between them. CDR3 length: 11 amino acids. Here the CDR3 DNA reads TGTGCCAGCAGTTACGGCTATGGCTACACCTTC. This encodes CASSYGYGYTF.

The V and J genes are TRBV19 and TRBJ2-1; 10 nucleotides match TRBD2. Per the germline V gene, CDR1 is LNHDA and CDR2 is SQIVND (reference sequence). The CDR3 is 15 amino acids. J was trimmed by 6 bases and V by 4 bases; bases with no gene match: 6. The CDR3 DNA is TGTGCCAGTAGTACCCTAGCGGGAGCCCTCAATGAGCAGTTCTTC. Translating it yields CASSTLAGALNEQFF.

This clone was seen just once. The CDR3 spells CASSEIIEQFF. The CDR3 DNA reads as TGTGCCAGCAGTGAAATAATTGAGCAGTTCTTC. V gene TRBV6-1 combines with J gene TRBJ2-1; D is ambiguous. Per germline, CDR1 MNHNS and CDR2 SASEGT. Trimming removed 2 bases from V and 9 bases from J, with 5 bases in between. This CDR3 has 11 residues.

This clone has only a few counts. V is TRBV27 and J is TRBJ2-1, with TRBD1 matching 9 bases. The germline gives CDR1 MNHEY, CDR2 SMNVEV (reference sequence). Trimming took 5 bases from V and 8 from J; bases not matched to a gene: 4. The CDR3 loop spans 13 amino acids. The CDR3 bases are TGTGCCAGCAGTCCGGGACAGGGATATGAGCAGTTCTTC. It is translated as CASSPGQGYEQFF.

The chain couples TRBV10-3 to TRBJ2-1; 11 bases map to TRBD1. Per the germline V gene, CDR1 is ENHRY and CDR2 is SYGVKD. This CDR3 has 16 amino acids. J was trimmed by 2 bases and V by 5 bases; bases with no gene match: 5. CDR3 amino acids: CAISWDRGTTYNEQFF. Here the CDR3 DNA reads TGTGCCATCAGTTGGGACAGGGGGACTACCTACAATGAGCAGTTCTTC.

The chain links TRBV13 to TRBJ2-7, with D unresolved. V lost 6 bases and J lost 5, with 11 bases in between. This CDR3 contains 12 residues. The germline CDR1 and CDR2 sequences are PRHDT and FYEKMQ (reference sequence). This CDR3 reads CASRYARDEQYF. The CDR3 region has the DNA TGTGCCAGCAGATACGCACGGGACGAGCAGTACTTC.

The sample holds one count of this clone. V usage is TRBV6-2 or TRBV6-3 and J usage is TRBJ2-1; no firm D call. V was trimmed by 0 bases and J by 6 bases, leaving 6 bases between them. Germline CDR1 MNHEY, CDR2 SVGEGT. The CDR3 length is 13 residues. The CDR3 loop reads CASSYSRLNEQFF. The DNA of the CDR3 is TGTGCCAGCAGTTACTCGAGACTCAATGAGCAGTTCTTC.

The gene calls are TRBV7-2 and TRBJ2-7; the D gene is possibly TRBD1 (6 bases). Trimming pared 0 bases from V and 2 bases from J, leaving 11 bases between. CDR1 and CDR2 from the germline V gene are SGHTA and FQGNSA. The CDR3 covers 15 residues. CDR3 in amino acids: CASSLAGQSTYEQYF. The CDR3 DNA follows: TGTGCCAGCAGCTTAGCAGGACAGAGTACCTACGAGCAGTACTTC.

CDR3 coding DNA: TGTGCCAGCAGCAAAGGGGGAGGGGGATGCTGGAGAACTAATGAAAAACTGTTTTTT. Translated, it gives CASSKGGGGCWRTNEKLFF. This chain uses TRBV21-1 with TRBJ1-4. TRBV21-1 is deemed a pseudogene. This CDR3 is 19 amino acids long.

V and J are TRBV27 and TRBJ2-7; TRBD2 matches at 10 bases. CDR1 is MNHEY, CDR2 SMNVEV, per germline (reference sequence). The CDR3 is 14 amino acids. With V trimmed by 2 bases and J by 3 bases, 1 base remained unmatched. This CDR3 is CASSLGLADYEQYF. The CDR3 DNA reads TGTGCCAGCAGTTTAGGACTAGCGGACTACGAGCAGTACTTC.

This clone was seen more than once but under ten times. CDR3 DNA sequence: TGTGCCAGCAGCCTAGGACAGCCAACTAGCACAGATACGCAGTATTTT. This encodes CASSLGQPTSTDTQYF. The genes are TRBV4-2 and TRBJ2-3; tentative D call: TRBD1 (6 bases). Germline lookup yields CDR1 LGHNA and CDR2 YNFKEQ. V was shortened by 4 bases and J by 0 bases, with 14 bases between the two germline ends. There are 16 residues in the CDR3.

The rearrangement links TRBV6-2 or TRBV6-3 to TRBJ2-1; 9 bases are shared with TRBD2. V was pared by 4 bases and J by 4 bases, with 11 bases of the junction left unmatched. The CDR3 covers 17 residues. Germline V gene sequence: CDR1 MNHEY, CDR2 SVGEGT. The CDR3 loop is CASSFSSSGVSYNEQFF. The CDR3 DNA reads as TGTGCCAGCAGTTTCTCGTCTAGCGGGGTATCGTACAATGAGCAGTTCTTC.